These 17 T cell receptor beta chains originate from one sample sequenced in a study of control samples from healthy donors and cancer patients. Repertoires were generated with immunoSEQ multiplex PCR, while TCRdb's copy carries only in-frame clones and drops some. The sample holds about 140,000 clones, just under 95% seen once. Specimen: blood. The receptors shown here come from a man aged 25 to 40 in good health.

The rearrangement joins TRBV3-1 (or the pseudogene TRBV3-2) to TRBJ1-2, with TRBD1 matching over 10 bases. CDR1 LGHDT and CDR2 YNNKEL come from the germline V gene (reference sequence). This CDR3 is 14 amino acids long. V dropped 5 bases and J dropped 8; count of bases not matched to a gene: 8. The CDR3 here is CASSYRDRGYGYTF. CDR3 nucleotide sequence: TGTGCCAGCAGCTACCGGGACAGGGGTTACGGCTACACCTTC.

This rearrangement joins TRBV28 to TRBJ2-7; 9 bases fit TRBD1. J was trimmed by 4 bases and V by 6 bases; bases with no gene match: 10. The CDR3 runs 15 residues. CDR1 and CDR2 (germline): MDHEN, SYDVKM. CDR3 sequence reads: CASSLQGAVLYEQYF. In DNA, the CDR3 is TGTGCCAGCAGCTTACAGGGGGCTGTTTTATACGAGCAGTACTTC.

The chain is built from TRBV12-3 or TRBV12-4 and TRBJ1-5, with 7 bases lining up with TRBD1. The CDR3 runs 13 residues. The junction had 1 base not matched to a gene; V was cut back by 6 bases and J by 2 bases. DNA for the CDR3: TGTGCCAGCAGAACAGGGGGCAATCAGCCCCAGCATTTT. This translates into CASRTGGNQPQHF.

The chain carries TRBV28 and TRBJ2-3; 9 bases agree with TRBD1. The CDR3 is 15 residues long. Losses at the gene ends were 7 bases for V and 3 bases for J; bases not matched to a gene: 8. Per germline, CDR1 MDHEN and CDR2 SYDVKM. The CDR3 here is CASKKTGGATDTQYF. The CDR3 DNA sequence: TGTGCCAGCAAGAAAACAGGGGGCGCGACAGATACGCAGTATTTT.

This chain uses TRBV28 with TRBJ1-1; D not certain. This CDR3 is built from 12 residues. Germline CDR1 MDHEN, CDR2 SYDVKM. Trimming shortened V by 6 bases and J by 2 bases, and 7 bases separated the two germline ends. The CDR3 here is CASRRGNTEAFF. The CDR3 nucleotides are TGTGCCAGCAGAAGAGGAAACACTGAAGCTTTCTTT.

This clone was seen more than once but under ten times. The rearrangement uses TRBV27 and TRBJ2-7; 11 nucleotides agree with TRBD2. Germline CDR1 is MNHEY and CDR2 is SMNVEV (reference sequence). V shed 4 bases and J 6 bases; nucleotides not matched to a gene: 11. This CDR3 has 16 amino acids. The CDR3 bases are TGTGCCAGCAGTTGGGTTGTAGCGGGAGGGCCGGGCGAGCAGTACTTC. Translated, it gives CASSWVVAGGPGEQYF.

The chain has TRBV25-1 and TRBJ2-2; D might be TRBD1 (5 bases). CDR1 MGHDK and CDR2 SYGVNS come from the germline V gene. The V end lost 3 bases, the J end lost 3 bases, and 14 bases lay between the germline ends. The CDR3 extends over 16 amino acids. CDR3: CASSEGKGWDTGELFF. DNA for the CDR3: TGTGCCAGCAGTGAGGGTAAGGGGTGGGACACCGGGGAGCTGTTTTTT.

The J gene is TRBJ2-5, the V gene TRBV7-9; D uncertain. From germline, CDR1 is SEHNR and CDR2 FQNEAQ (reference sequence). V was pared by 3 bases and J by 0 bases, with 11 bases between. This CDR3 contains 15 residues. In DNA, the CDR3 is TGTGCCAGCAGCTTTTGGAGCCAGTACCAAGAGACCCAGTACTTC. This codes for CASSFWSQYQETQYF.

This clone has a single count. The chain joins TRBV28 to TRBJ1-6; TRBD1 matches at 9 bases. The V segment lost 4 bases and the J segment 4 bases; nucleotides outside the gene matches: 8. This CDR3 region has 17 residues. The V gene's germline CDR1 is MDHEN and CDR2 SYDVKM. This CDR3 reads CASSSGTGRVYNSPLHF. The CDR3 DNA reads TGTGCCAGCAGTTCTGGGACAGGGCGAGTTTATAATTCACCCCTCCACTTT.

This clone was counted once. This specimen includes other DNA sequences encoding the same CDR3. The chain uses TRBV28 and TRBJ2-3; D gene ambiguous. Germline lookup yields CDR1 MDHEN and CDR2 SYDVKM. The CDR3 loop spans 11 amino acids. V lost 1 base and J lost 5, with 1 base in between. CDR3 region: CASSLLDTQYF. The CDR3 DNA follows: TGTGCCAGCAGTTTATTAGATACGCAGTATTTT.

The chain uses TRBV19 and TRBJ1-2; D call uncertain. The CDR3 loop spans 13 amino acids. Deletions cut 7 bases from V and 4 bases from J, with 13 bases between. Germline V gives CDR1 LNHDA, CDR2 SQIVND (reference sequence). This chain's CDR3 is CASKQIMSYGYTF. The CDR3 DNA is TGTGCCAGTAAACAGATAATGAGCTATGGCTACACCTTC.

This chain links TRBV2 with TRBJ2-2, with 13 positions matching TRBD2. Per germline, CDR1 SNHLY and CDR2 FYNNEI. The CDR3 consists of 19 residues. J was trimmed by 7 bases and V by 4 bases; bases with no gene match: 15. The CDR3 region has the DNA TGTGCCAGCAGTGTGAAGAGTGTTTGGACTAGCGGGAGTGTCGGGGAGCTGTTTTTT. Protein product: CASSVKSVWTSGSVGELFF.

The rearrangement joins TRBV27 to TRBJ2-3; no reliable D call. The CDR3 contains 20 residues. CDR1 is MNHEY and CDR2 is SMNVEV in the germline V gene (reference sequence). V dropped 2 bases and J dropped 2 bases, with 26 bases sitting between them. The CDR3, as DNA: TGTGCCAGCAGTTTAGTGTCGGTGTTTCGTTGGGGTCCACACACAGATACGCAGTATTTT. Translating gives CASSLVSVFRWGPHTDTQYF.

The chain uses TRBV24-1 and TRBJ1-2; tentative D call: TRBD1 (5 bases). CDR1 and CDR2 from the germline V gene are KGHDR and SFDVKD. V lost 3 bases, J lost 3 bases, and 22 bases lay in between. The CDR3 runs to 18 residues. DNA of the CDR3: TGTGCCACCAGTGATGCCCCCGGGGGGACGGAAAGGGACTATGGCTACACCTTC. Its protein product is CATSDAPGGTERDYGYTF.

The chain employs TRBV11-2 and TRBJ2-7; 8 bases line up with TRBD1. Trimming removed 0 bases from V and 2 bases from J; junction bases left unmatched: 3. Germline V gene lookup returns CDR1 SGHAT and CDR2 FQNNGV. The CDR3 has 15 residues. For the CDR3, the DNA is TGTGCCAGCAGCTTAGAGACAGGGGTACCCTACGAGCAGTACTTC. This sequence encodes CASSLETGVPYEQYF.

V is TRBV30 and J is TRBJ1-1, with D possibly being TRBD1 (5 bases). In germline, CDR1 is GTSNPN, CDR2 SVGIG (reference sequence). The CDR3 is 15 amino acids. Trimming removed 1 base at V and 5 bases at J, with 17 bases between. Here the CDR3 reads CAWSARRGRGTEAFF. DNA for the CDR3: TGTGCCTGGAGTGCCCGCCGGGGGAGAGGTACTGAAGCTTTCTTT.

This chain uses TRBV7-9 with TRBJ2-1; D not resolved. Germline V lookup: CDR1 SEHNR, CDR2 FQNEAQ (reference sequence). There are 13 residues in the CDR3. V dropped 1 base and J dropped 8 bases, with 9 bases sitting between them. CDR3 sequence reads: CASSLELVHEQFF. The DNA for the CDR3 is TGTGCCAGCAGCTTAGAATTGGTTCATGAGCAGTTCTTC.